This is a list of T cell receptor beta chains from one sample in a study of blood T cells in healthy people across ages. Each CDR3 protein gets one entry after TCRdb re-called the 5' RACE reads with MiXCR. This table has 1.5 million to 2 million distinct CDR3 sequences, just under 50% appearing once. Material: blood. Receptor source: a woman in her forties in good health. The CDR3 runs from the conserved cysteine through the conserved F or W. The D gene is left open where the match is weak. Only some rows state a clone size, as once, few, many or a class for expanded clones.

j_call d_call v_call clone_size cdr3_nt cdr3_aa
TRBJ2-6 . TRBV9 . TGTGCCAGCAGCGTAGACAGAGCCCCCGAAGATGGGGCCAACGTCCTGACTTTC CASSVDRAPEDGANVLTF
TRBJ2-5 TRBD2 TRBV7-9 . TGTGCCAGCAGCCCCCGTCGAGGAAGCGGGGTCGTAGAGACCCAGTACTTC CASSPRRGSGVVETQYF
TRBJ2-5 TRBD2 TRBV7-2 . TGTGCCAGCAGCTTAGCCCGACTAGCGGCACGAGAGACCCAGTACTTC CASSLARLAARETQYF
TRBJ1-1 . TRBV20-1 . TGCAGTGCTAGAGAGTACAGGAGGAACACTGAAGCTTTCTTT CSAREYRRNTEAFF
TRBJ2-7 . TRBV28 . TGTGCCAGCAGATCCACCGTGCGATCCTACAATGAGCAGTACTTC CASRSTVRSYNEQYF
TRBJ1-4 . TRBV6-6 few TGTGCCAGCAGACAGGGTCGGACTAATGAAAAACTGTTTTTT CASRQGRTNEKLFF
TRBJ2-1 . TRBV20-1 . TGCAGTGGTAGGGTGGGCAATGAGCAGTTCTTC CSGRVGNEQFF
TRBJ1-6 TRBD1 TRBV7-2 . TGTGCCAGCAGCTCGACAGGGTGGCCCAATTCACCCCTCCACTTT CASSSTGWPNSPLHF
TRBJ1-6 TRBD1 TRBV5-1 few TGCGCCAGCAGCTCCGGACAGGAGTATAATTCACCCCTCCACTTT CASSSGQEYNSPLHF
TRBJ2-7 . TRBV20-1 few TGCAGTGCCCGCGGCGCGGGTTACTACGAGCAGTACTTC CSARGAGYYEQYF
TRBJ2-1 . TRBV12-3/TRBV12-4 few TGTGCCAGCAGTCTGGGAAAAGGGGCAGGGGGGAGGGATGAGCAGTTCTTC CASSLGKGAGGRDEQFF
TRBJ2-1 TRBD1 TRBV5-5 . TGTGCCAGCAGCTTGATCACAACCGGGACAGGGGTATGGAATGAGCAGTTCTTC CASSLITTGTGVWNEQFF
TRBJ1-2 . TRBV20-1 . TGCAGTGCTATAGACGACACGCCCGGCTACACCTTC CSAIDDTPGYTF
TRBJ2-5 TRBD1 TRBV15 few TGTGCCACCAGCGGAAGGACAGGGGAGGAGACCCAGTACTTC CATSGRTGEETQYF
TRBJ2-7 TRBD2 TRBV4-3 . TGCGCCAGCAGCCAAGTATTAGGCGGGGGGTACGAGCAGTACTTC CASSQVLGGGYEQYF
TRBJ2-5 . TRBV6-5 . TGTGCCAGCAGGCGCCCCGGGACCCAAGAGACCCAGTACTTC CASRRPGTQETQYF
TRBJ2-7 . TRBV6-2/TRBV6-3 few TGTGCCAGCAGCCACAACTTTGGCGGCCACGAGCAGTACTTC CASSHNFGGHEQYF
TRBJ1-2 TRBD1 TRBV7-8 . TGTGCCAGCCATCCCACAGGGGGGATCCCTAACTATGGCTACACCTTC CASHPTGGIPNYGYTF
TRBJ1-1 . TRBV27 . TGTGCCAGCAGTCCTCCAGGGCGCCGATTGAACACTGAAGCTTTCTTT CASSPPGRRLNTEAFF
TRBJ2-1 . TRBV5-6 . TGTGCCAGCAGCTTGGTGTCGGGACCCCGAGGAAAGGAGCAGTTCTTC CASSLVSGPRGKEQFF
TRBJ2-1 TRBD1 TRBV12-3/TRBV12-4 . TGTGCCAGCAGTCGCCCTACAGGGGGCCGAAGTAATGAGCAGTTCTTC CASSRPTGGRSNEQFF
TRBJ2-1 TRBD2 TRBV11-3 once TGTGCCAGCAGCTTAGATAGCGGGAGAGACGGTGAGCAGTTCTTC CASSLDSGRDGEQFF
TRBJ2-5 . TRBV27 . TGTGCCAGCAGCATGTCTGGCGGGGTCGGAGGAGAGACCCAGTACTTC CASSMSGGVGGETQYF
TRBJ1-6 . TRBV7-2 few TGTGCCAGCAGCTTATACGGGGCTAATTCACCCCTCCACTTT CASSLYGANSPLHF
TRBJ1-4 TRBD1 TRBV6-6 . TGTGCCAGCCGGACAGGGCAAGAAAAACTGTTTTTT CASRTGQEKLFF
TRBJ2-3 . TRBV10-3 few TGTGCCACCACGCGGGACGCGGGGGCCTACACAGATACGCAGTATTTT CATTRDAGAYTDTQYF